A single sample is the source of the 18 T cell receptor beta chains below, sequenced in a study of cytomegalovirus exposure and HLA in healthy donors. 60 Vbeta and 13 Jbeta primers were used in PCR. The table came from immunoSEQ multiplex PCR; TCRdb's copy has only in-frame clones and leaves some out. The sample records under 150,000 clones, more than 60% being singletons. Sequencing was performed on PBMCs. Source of these receptors: a woman between 40 and 55 years old in good health and CMV-seronegative.

This clone turned up a few times. The chain combines TRBV7-6 with TRBJ1-1; 7 nucleotides align to TRBD1. The CDR3 sequence is 15 residues long. The germline V gene has CDR1 SGHVS and CDR2 FNYEAQ. With 0 bases clipped from V and 11 bases from J, the junction kept 12 bases outside the gene matches. DNA for the CDR3: TGTGCCAGCAGCTTAGCGGTAGGGGGCGTTTTCGAGGCTTTCTTT. Protein: CASSLAVGGVFEAFF.

In this sample, this clone turned up a few times. This sequence joins TRBV27 and TRBJ2-2; D unresolved. This CDR3 has 11 amino acids. Trimming took 8 bases from V and 5 from J, leaving 6 bases between them. The germline V gene has CDR1 MNHEY and CDR2 SMNVEV (reference sequence). This CDR3 is CASSGTGELFF. CDR3 sequence (DNA): TGTGCCAGCTCCGGGACCGGGGAGCTGTTTTTT.

This chain joins TRBV5-6 and TRBJ2-2; perhaps TRBD1 as D (5 bases). V was pared by 5 bases and J by 2 bases, with 10 bases between. There are 14 residues in the CDR3. Per germline, CDR1 SGHDT and CDR2 YYEEEE. CDR3 sequence reads: CASRTGPNTGELFF. The CDR3 nucleotides read TGTGCCAGCAGAACAGGACCTAACACCGGGGAGCTGTTTTTT. The full variable domain, with the rest looked up from reference TRBV5-6 and TRBJ2-2, is DAGVTQSPTHLIKTRGQQVTLRCSPKSGHDTVSWYQQALGQGPQFIFQYYEEEERQRGNFPDRFSGHQFPNYSSELNVNALLLGDSALYLCASRTGPNTGELFFGEGSRLTVL.

This clone occurred a few times. The chain combines TRBV5-1 with TRBJ2-3; D gene uncertain. Trimming took 2 bases from V and 4 from J, leaving 14 bases between them. CDR1 and CDR2 (germline): SGHRS, YFSETQ. The CDR3 totals 15 residues. CDR3 sequence: CASSFGSIGADTQYF. The CDR3 region has the DNA TGCGCCAGCAGCTTTGGTAGCATAGGCGCAGATACGCAGTATTTT.

This chain links TRBV28 with TRBJ2-7, with a tentative D call TRBD1 (7 bases). CDR1 is MDHEN, CDR2 SYDVKM, per germline. V gave up 8 bases and J gave up 3 bases, with 20 bases separating them. There are 15 residues in the CDR3. This CDR3 is CASVRGGGTLYEQYF. CDR3 bases: TGTGCCAGCGTGCGTGGAGGGGGCACTCTCTACGAGCAGTACTTC. Filled out from reference TRBV28 and TRBJ2-7, the complete variable domain reads DVKVTQSSRYLVKRTGEKVFLECVQDMDHENMFWYRQDPGLGLRLIYFSYDVKMKEKGDIPEGYSVSREKKERFSLILESASTNQTSMYLCASVRGGGTLYEQYFGPGTRLTVT.

This rearrangement joins TRBV12-5 to TRBJ1-1, with 7 bases matching TRBD1. After removal of 9 bases from V and 3 bases from J, the junction contained 7 bases not matched to a gene. Germline CDR1 reads LGHNT; CDR2 reads FRNRAP. CDR3 length: 13 amino acids. CDR3 amino acids: CASAQGWDTEAFF. For the CDR3, the DNA is TGTGCTAGCGCACAGGGGTGGGACACTGAAGCTTTCTTT.

The CDR3, as DNA: TGTGCCAGCAGTCGACAGGTCTACAATGAGCAGTTCTTC. Amino acids: CASSRQVYNEQFF. The V gene is TRBV7-3, the J gene TRBJ2-1; D is perhaps TRBD1 (6 bases). CDR3 length: 13 residues. V lost 6 bases to trimming and J lost 3 bases, with 9 bases between them. The germline V gene encodes CDR1 SGHTA and CDR2 FQGTGA.

This clone was recorded a few times. The genes are TRBV5-4 and TRBJ2-6; no clear D. Trimming stripped 2 bases from V and 4 bases from J, with 10 bases between. The CDR3 is 15 amino acids. CDR1 and CDR2 (germline): SGHNT, YYREEE (reference sequence). The CDR3 DNA reads TGTGCCAGCAGCTTCGTAAGCTCAGGGGCCAACGTCCTGACTTTC. Encoded protein: CASSFVSSGANVLTF.

The chain is built from TRBV7-2 and TRBJ2-5; TRBD2 matches at 10 bases. The V segment lost 6 bases and the J segment 9 bases; nucleotides outside the gene matches: 13. Germline CDR1 SGHTA, CDR2 FQGNSA. The CDR3 covers 15 residues. CDR3 bases: TGTGCCAGCAGTGGATATAGCGGGGGGCCGTACGCCCAGTACTTC. Its protein is CASSGYSGGPYAQYF.

The chain employs TRBV30 and TRBJ2-3, with 8 bases identical to TRBD1. From germline, CDR1 is GTSNPN and CDR2 SVGIG (reference sequence). V lost 5 bases to trimming and J lost 1 base; unmatched junction nucleotides: 2. The CDR3 has 13 amino acids. The CDR3 bases are TGTGCCTGGGGGACAGGCGGCACAGATACGCAGTATTTT. The encoded protein is CAWGTGGTDTQYF.

The CDR3 reads CASSQEATGELFF. The CDR3 DNA reads TGTGCCAGCAGCCAAGAAGCCACCGGGGAGCTGTTTTTT. The J gene is TRBJ2-2, the V gene TRBV14; D call uncertain. This CDR3 has 13 amino acids. Germline values: CDR1 SGHDN, CDR2 FVKESK. The V end lost 0 bases, the J end lost 4 bases, and 3 bases lay between the germline ends.

The chain combines TRBV10-3 with TRBJ2-7; D is uncertain. The CDR3 spans 14 residues. Trimming took 2 bases from V and 4 from J, leaving 12 bases between them. CDR1 ENHRY and CDR2 SYGVKD come from the germline V gene. The CDR3 DNA is TGTGCCATCAGTGAGGGCAGGTCGTCGTACGAGCAGTACTTC. Translating gives CAISEGRSSYEQYF.

V is TRBV5-1 and J is TRBJ2-7; tentative D call: TRBD1 (5 bases). The CDR3 runs to 15 residues. CDR1 and CDR2 from the germline V gene are SGHRS and YFSETQ. V lost 1 base, J lost 3 bases, and 14 bases lay in between. The DNA of the CDR3 is TGCGCCAGCAGCTTGAAGCAGGGTGGGGTCTACGAGCAGTACTTC. This gives the protein CASSLKQGGVYEQYF.

V gene TRBV7-8 combines with J gene TRBJ2-5; a weak D match, TRBD2 (6 bases). Gene TRBJ2-7 matches the end of the DNA better, so the J call may be wrong. CDR3 size: 15 residues. The germline CDR1 and CDR2 sequences are SGHVS and FQNEAQ. Here the CDR3 reads CASSLAAGPNYEQYF. The DNA for the CDR3 is TGTGCCAGCAGCTTAGCCGCGGGACCAAACTACGAGCAGTACTTC.

The chain couples TRBV2 to TRBJ1-1, with 9 bases matching TRBD1. J was trimmed by 5 bases and V by 3 bases; bases with no gene match: 7. Germline CDR1 and CDR2: SNHLY and FYNNEI. The CDR3 totals 15 residues. The CDR3, as DNA: TGTGCCAGCAGTGACGGGGGACAGGGTCGGACTGAAGCTTTCTTT. It specifies CASSDGGQGRTEAFF.

V and J are TRBV27 and TRBJ2-5; TRBD2 aligns across 8 bases. CDR1 is MNHEY, CDR2 SMNVEV, per germline (reference sequence). This CDR3 has 14 amino acids. J was trimmed by 9 bases and V by 2 bases; bases with no gene match: 8. DNA for the CDR3: TGTGCCAGCAGTTTAAGTACAGAAGCGGGGGCCCAGTACTTC. As protein: CASSLSTEAGAQYF.

This clone was counted only a few times. The genes are TRBV5-1 and TRBJ2-3; 8 bases map to TRBD1. V lost 4 bases, J lost 4 bases, and 5 bases stayed unmatched. The CDR3 loop spans 14 amino acids. The V gene's germline CDR1 is SGHRS and CDR2 YFSETQ. The CDR3 sequence: CASSLDRVSDTQYF. The CDR3 DNA is TGCGCCAGCAGCCTGGACAGGGTATCAGATACGCAGTATTTT. Complete variable domain (other parts from reference TRBV5-1 and TRBJ2-3): KAGVTQTPRYLIKTRGQQVTLSCSPISGHRSVSWYQQTPGQGLQFLFEYFSETQRNKGNFPGRFSGRQFSNSRSEMNVSTLELGDSALYLCASSLDRVSDTQYFGPGTRLTVL.

This clone came up a few times. In DNA form, the CDR3 reads TGTGCCAGTAGTATCACGGCCCCCCGGGGAGAAGCTTTCTTT. Residues: CASSITAPRGEAFF. The chain has TRBV19 and TRBJ1-1, with D hard to call. Trimming took 3 bases from V and 8 from J, leaving 16 bases between them. The CDR3 loop spans 14 amino acids. Germline assignment: CDR1 LNHDA and CDR2 SQIVND (reference sequence).